This T cell receptor beta chain derives from a study of T cells expressing NK-cell markers. Across the whole study: According to the study, TCR beta repertoires originated from sorted CD3+CD56+NKG2C+, CD3+CD56+NKG2C- and CD3+CD56-NKG2C+ T cells.

This CDR3 region has 21 residues. Germline V CDR1 and CDR2: MGHRA, YSYEKL. 5'RACE template switching with UMIs generated TCR beta cDNA. TCRdb reprocessed the 5' RACE reads; each CDR3 protein has one entry and no DNA is given. The sample has a few hundred thousand distinct CDR3 sequences; the top ten hold roughly 5.5%. Remarks on this clonotype: Its specificity is unknown.

The study's findings and limits: Also leading the CD3+CD56-NKG2C+ fraction in a few donors were these clonotypes.

The chain uses TRBV4-1 and TRBJ2-2; TCRdb designates TRBD2, a call that cannot be tested without DNA. The sample consisted of blood T cells: a sorted CD56 or NKG2C T cell subset, CD4+ or CD8+ T cells, or bulk PBMC T cells (not recorded which). The receptor comes from a man aged 18-70 years in good health. The CDR3 here is CASSQGVVWTSLEGNTGELFF.